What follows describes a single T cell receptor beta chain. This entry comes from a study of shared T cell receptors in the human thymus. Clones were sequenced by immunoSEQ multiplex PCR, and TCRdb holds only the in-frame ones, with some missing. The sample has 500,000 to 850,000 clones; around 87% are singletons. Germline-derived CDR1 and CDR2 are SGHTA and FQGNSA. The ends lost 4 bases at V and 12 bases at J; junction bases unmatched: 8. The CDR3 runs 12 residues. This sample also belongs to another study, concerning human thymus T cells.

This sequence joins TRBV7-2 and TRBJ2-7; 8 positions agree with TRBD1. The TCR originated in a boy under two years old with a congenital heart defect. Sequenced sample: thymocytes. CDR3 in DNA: TGTGCCAGCAGCTCGCAGAGGACAGGGAGGTACTTC. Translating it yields CASSSQRTGRYF.